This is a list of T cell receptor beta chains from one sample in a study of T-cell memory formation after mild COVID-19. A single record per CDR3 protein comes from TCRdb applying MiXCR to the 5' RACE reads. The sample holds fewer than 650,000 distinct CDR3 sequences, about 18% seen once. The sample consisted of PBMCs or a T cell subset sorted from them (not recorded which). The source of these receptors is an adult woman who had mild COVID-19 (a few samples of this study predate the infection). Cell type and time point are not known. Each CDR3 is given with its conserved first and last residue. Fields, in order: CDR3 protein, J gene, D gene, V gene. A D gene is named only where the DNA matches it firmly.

CDR3aa: CASSPTGGREAFF
j_gene: TRBJ1-1
d_gene: TRBD1
v_gene: TRBV7-3

CDR3aa: CASSLGLAGAKNIQYF
j_gene: TRBJ2-4
d_gene: TRBD2
v_gene: TRBV5-1

CDR3aa: CASNQNERDPEAFF
j_gene: TRBJ1-1
d_gene: NA
v_gene: TRBV6-5

CDR3aa: CASSLVQGNEKLFF
j_gene: TRBJ1-4
d_gene: NA
v_gene: TRBV7-9

CDR3aa: CAWSVQGLGTGELFF
j_gene: TRBJ2-2
d_gene: TRBD2
v_gene: TRBV30

CDR3aa: CASRPGLTNEQYF
j_gene: TRBJ2-7
d_gene: NA
v_gene: TRBV12-3/TRBV12-4

CDR3aa: CASSLKGLAGDRGYNEQFF
j_gene: TRBJ2-1
d_gene: TRBD2
v_gene: TRBV5-4

CDR3aa: CASSHQGRGKNIQYF
j_gene: TRBJ2-4
d_gene: NA
v_gene: TRBV4-2

CDR3aa: CASSLVAGASYNEQFF
j_gene: TRBJ2-1
d_gene: TRBD2
v_gene: TRBV7-7

CDR3aa: CASSHRQGDGYTF
j_gene: TRBJ1-2
d_gene: TRBD1
v_gene: TRBV11-1